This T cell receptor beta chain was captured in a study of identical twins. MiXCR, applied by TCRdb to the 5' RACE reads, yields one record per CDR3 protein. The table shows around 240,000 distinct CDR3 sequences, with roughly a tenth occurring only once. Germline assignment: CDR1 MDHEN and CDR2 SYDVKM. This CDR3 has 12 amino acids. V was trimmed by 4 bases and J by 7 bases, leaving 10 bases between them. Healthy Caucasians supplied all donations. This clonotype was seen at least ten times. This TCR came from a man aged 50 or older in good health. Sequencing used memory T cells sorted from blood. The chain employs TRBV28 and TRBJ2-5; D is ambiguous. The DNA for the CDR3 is TGTGCCAGCAGTTCCCATTCCGGGACCCAGTACTTC. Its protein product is CASSSHSGTQYF.